This T cell receptor (beta chain) originates from a study of shared clonotypes between healthy human individuals. Measured with immunoSEQ multiplex PCR; TCRdb has only the in-frame clones, and not every one. The sample has roughly 400,000 clones; around 96% are singletons. The CDR3 is 14 amino acids. After removal of 3 bases from V and 4 bases from J, the junction contained 0 bases not matched to a gene. CDR1 LNHNV and CDR2 YYDKDF come from the germline V gene (reference sequence). The chain links TRBV15 to TRBJ2-5; 12 bases align to TRBD2. This receptor was taken from a man aged 25 to 40 in good health. The sequenced material came from memory CD8+ T cells sorted from blood. Regarding subset: CD45RO+ cells pooled with CCR7-negative TemRA cells. The CDR3 sequence is CATSRTSGRETQYF. The CDR3 region has the DNA TGTGCCACCAGCAGGACTAGCGGGAGAGAGACCCAGTACTTC.